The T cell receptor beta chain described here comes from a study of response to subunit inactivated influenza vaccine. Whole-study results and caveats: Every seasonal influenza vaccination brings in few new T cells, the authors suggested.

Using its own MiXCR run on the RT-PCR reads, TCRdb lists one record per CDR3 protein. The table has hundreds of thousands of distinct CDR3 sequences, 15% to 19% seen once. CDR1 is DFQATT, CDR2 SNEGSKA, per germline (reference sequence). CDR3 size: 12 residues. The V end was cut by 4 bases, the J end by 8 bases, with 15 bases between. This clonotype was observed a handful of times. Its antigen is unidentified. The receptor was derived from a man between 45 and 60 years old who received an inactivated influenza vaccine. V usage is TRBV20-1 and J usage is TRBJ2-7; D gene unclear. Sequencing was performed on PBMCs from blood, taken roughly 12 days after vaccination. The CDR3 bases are TGCAGTGCTATCGGGCAGGCCAACAAGCAGTACTTC. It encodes CSAIGQANKQYF.